This TCR beta chain is from a study of blood T cell repertoires in COVID-19. Study background: Sites in the United States, Italy and Spain provided acute and convalescent COVID-19 samples. PBMCs, B-cell-depleted T cells, or T cells were the source of the cDNA or gDNA that made up the material.

In the source study's methods: Quantification of nucleated cells was approximated via reference gene primer amplification. Sequenced by immunoSEQ multiplex PCR; TCRdb stores in-frame clones only, minus some. Clone size and V and J calls were adopted from that table, with D and trimming inferred from the DNA. The top ten clones hold under 2% of a sample with some 270,000 clones, about nine tenths of them seen once. V shed 4 bases and J shed 1 base, with 10 bases lying between them. There are 14 residues in the CDR3. Germline V gives CDR1 LGHDT, CDR2 YNNKEL (reference sequence). The clonotype comes from a woman aged 55 to 70 who had recovered from COVID-19. The chain combines TRBV3-1 (or the pseudogene TRBV3-2) with TRBJ1-1; D is uncertain. Sequencing used peripheral blood. The CDR3 nucleotides are TGTGCCAGCAGCCCACCCCGGGGGAACACTGAAGCTTTCTTT. Its protein is CASSPPRGNTEAFF.